Listed below are T cell receptor beta chains from one sample, sequenced in a study of cytomegalovirus exposure and HLA in healthy donors. Method: immunoSEQ multiplex PCR; TCRdb's copy keeps in-frame clones and lacks some. The sample holds about 160,000 clones, approximately 96% seen once. Sequenced input: PBMCs. The receptor source for this set is a woman aged 18-30 years in good health and CMV-seronegative. Both conserved end residues are part of each CDR3. Each record gives: D gene, V gene, CDR3 length, CDR3 protein. D genes are given only for firm matches.

>NA|TRBV11-2|12
CASSRLPNEQFF
>NA|TRBV6-5|11
CASGRGGEQYF
>TRBD1|TRBV5-4|14
CASSLGQGIYEQYF
>TRBD1|TRBV19|17
CASSCGERGQGGYEQYF
>TRBD1|TRBV5-4|15
CASSLDRGPYNEQFF
>NA|TRBV27|16
CASSLTLGVSNQPQHF
>NA|TRBV11-2|15
CASSLAGAVQGKLFF
>NA|TRBV18|12
CASSEAAAEAFF
>TRBD2|TRBV4-1|17
CASSRILAGGSRETQYF
>NA|TRBV6-5|13
CASSVYSNQPQHF
>NA|TRBV19|15
CASSIPGQLGQPQHF
>TRBD1|TRBV27|14
CASSLGTGIYEQYF
>NA|TRBV7-9|13
CASSQGSGNTIYF
>TRBD2|TRBV5-1|15
CASSLYSGGGYEQFF
>TRBD2|TRBV6-1|15
CASSLLAGGPETQYF
>TRBD1|TRBV4-2|15
CASSRQGLGKNIQYF
>NA|TRBV7-9|15
CASSFSGVVAEPQHF
>NA|TRBV4-1|14
CASSQEGTIGKLFF
>TRBD1|TRBV12-5|16
CASGLPNRGTTGELFF
>NA|TRBV2|16
CASSEGVWKPSYEQYF
>NA|TRBV4-1|14
CASSQASTNSPLHF